Below are 7 T cell receptor beta chains sequenced from a single sample in a study of shared clonotypes between healthy human individuals. Profiling relied on immunoSEQ multiplex PCR, and the TCRdb table lists in-frame clones only, not all of them. The table includes about 520,000 clones, 81% detected once. The specimen sequenced was PBMCs. Source of these receptors: a woman in her thirties or forties in good health. Some clones in this sample may be carry-over from other donors' samples.

In nucleotides, the CDR3 is TGTGCCAGTAGTATGGCGAGACAAGAGACCCAGTACTTC. Translated, it gives CASSMARQETQYF. The chain couples TRBV19 to TRBJ2-5; no firm D call. CDR1 LNHDA and CDR2 SQIVND come from the germline V gene (reference sequence). CDR3 length: 13 amino acids. Trimming took off 3 bases at V and 2 bases at J, with 7 bases between the two ends.

The V and J genes are TRBV29-1 and TRBJ2-3; 11 nucleotides line up with TRBD2. The CDR3 runs 13 residues. Trimming cost V 4 bases and J 6 bases; bases outside gene matches: 3. Germline CDR1 reads SQVTM; CDR2 reads ANQGSEA. The CDR3 region has the DNA TGCAGCGTTGTGGTAGCGGGAGGGGATACGCAGTATTTT. Amino acids: CSVVVAGGDTQYF.

The chain recombines TRBV29-1 with TRBJ2-1, with TRBD1 as a possible D gene (5 bases). Trimming removed 1 base from V and 9 bases from J, with 10 bases in between. The CDR3 totals 12 residues. Germline V CDR1 and CDR2: SQVTM, ANQGSEA. The chain's CDR3 is CSVEVIGVEQFF. DNA of the CDR3: TGCAGCGTTGAAGTAATAGGGGTTGAGCAGTTCTTC.

J is TRBJ2-7 and V is TRBV2, with a weak D call TRBD1 (5 bases). Trimming removed 8 bases from V and 5 bases from J, with 19 bases in between. CDR3 size: 14 residues. The germline gives CDR1 SNHLY, CDR2 FYNNEI. CDR3 coding DNA: TGTGCCAGCGCAGAAGGGGCCCCCTGGGACGAGCAGTACTTC. This gives the protein CASAEGAPWDEQYF. The whole variable domain, filled in from reference TRBV2 and TRBJ2-7, reads EPEVTQTPSHQVTQMGQEVILRCVPISNHLYFYWYRQILGQKVEFLVSFYNNEISEKSEIFDDQFSVERPDGSNFTLKIRSTKLEDSAMYFCASAEGAPWDEQYFGPGTRLTVT.

The chain uses TRBV27 and TRBJ2-5, with 13 nucleotides matching TRBD2. The CDR3 runs to 16 residues. Unmatched junction bases numbered 4, after V lost 2 bases and J lost 4 bases. CDR1 is MNHEY and CDR2 is SMNVEV in the germline V gene (reference sequence). CDR3 in amino acids: CASSLGTSGRAETQYF. Written as DNA, the CDR3 is TGTGCCAGCAGTTTAGGAACTAGCGGGAGGGCAGAGACCCAGTACTTC.

A note on this clone: A far larger clone is just one base off, so this is likely a read error. The chain links TRBV6-1 to TRBJ1-5; D unclear. Germline loops: CDR1 MNHNS, CDR2 SASEGT. This CDR3 has 13 amino acids. The CDR3 DNA reads as TGTGCCGGCAGGAGCAATAGCAATCAGCCCCAGCATTTT. Its translation: CAGRSNSNQPQHF.

Comment on this clone: With only one base between it and a far larger clone, this is likely a read error. CDR3 DNA: TGTGCCAGCGGTTACTCCTCCGGTGAGGCGAACACTGAAGCTTTCTTT. The encoded protein is CASGYSSGEANTEAFF. The V and J genes are TRBV6-5 and TRBJ1-1, with unresolved D. CDR1 is MNHEY and CDR2 is SVGAGI in the germline V gene. This CDR3 comprises 16 residues.